The 6 T cell receptor beta chains in this list originate from one sample, sequenced in a study of cytomegalovirus exposure and HLA in healthy donors. PCR involved 60 Vbeta and 13 Jbeta primers. TCRdb's table, derived via immunoSEQ multiplex PCR, lists solely in-frame clones and lacks some. The table has some 150,000 clones, more than 70% seen once; the top ten hold roughly 0.99%. Sequenced sample: PBMCs. These receptors all stem from a male donor in good health and CMV-seronegative.

This clone came up a few times. The chain is built from TRBV23-1 and TRBJ2-7, with a tentative D call TRBD1 (5 bases). TRBV23-1 carries the ORF label, with uncertain function. V lost 0 bases to trimming and J lost 0 bases, with 12 bases between them. This CDR3 region has 16 residues. The CDR3 DNA sequence: TGCGCCAGCAGTCAATCAGGAGACAGCCCCTCCTACGAGCAGTACTTC. Protein: CASSQSGDSPSYEQYF.

This clone was detected only a few times. The V gene is TRBV4-3, the J gene TRBJ1-6; 7 bases are shared with TRBD1. Germline V gene lookup returns CDR1 LGHNA and CDR2 YSLEER. The CDR3 is made up of 15 amino acids. J gave up 9 bases and V 0 bases, and 5 bases lay outside the gene matches. The DNA of the CDR3 is TGCGCCAGCAGCCAAGATAGCAGGGGGGCTTCACCCCTCCACTTT. Its protein product is CASSQDSRGASPLHF.

This chain joins TRBV21-1 and TRBJ2-7; no check of the table's D call, TRBD1, against the DNA was made. TRBV21-1 is an annotated pseudogene. The CDR3 loop spans 13 amino acids. In DNA form, the CDR3 reads TGTGCCAGCAGTCCGGGACAGGCGTACGAGCAGTACTTC. This codes for CASSPGQAYEQYF.

A note on this clone: One junction end does not reproduce the germline sequence, and a read error may be involved. This chain uses TRBV2 with TRBJ2-3; 7 positions match TRBD2. The germline gives CDR1 SNHLY, CDR2 FYNNEI. CDR3 length equals 14 residues. The CDR3 reads CASSEAGLTDTQYF. The CDR3 DNA reads TGTGCCAGCAGCGAAGCGGGGCTCACAGATACGCAGTATTTT.

The chain links TRBV30 to TRBJ2-7; a possible D gene is TRBD1 (6 bases). CDR3 length: 12 residues. V lost 5 bases, J lost 3 bases, and 11 bases lay in between. Germline lookup yields CDR1 GTSNPN and CDR2 SVGIG (reference sequence). DNA for the CDR3: TGTGCCTGGGAGAGGGGGAGCTACGAGCAGTACTTC. This encodes CAWERGSYEQYF.

This sequence joins TRBV5-4 and TRBJ1-2, with 8 bases that match TRBD1. Looked up from germline, CDR1 is SGHNT and CDR2 is YYREEE (reference sequence). J was trimmed by 4 bases and V by 4 bases; bases with no gene match: 6. The CDR3 is 14 amino acids. The CDR3 here is CASSAGQGLYGYTF. DNA of the CDR3: TGTGCCAGCAGCGCCGGACAGGGCCTCTATGGCTACACCTTC.